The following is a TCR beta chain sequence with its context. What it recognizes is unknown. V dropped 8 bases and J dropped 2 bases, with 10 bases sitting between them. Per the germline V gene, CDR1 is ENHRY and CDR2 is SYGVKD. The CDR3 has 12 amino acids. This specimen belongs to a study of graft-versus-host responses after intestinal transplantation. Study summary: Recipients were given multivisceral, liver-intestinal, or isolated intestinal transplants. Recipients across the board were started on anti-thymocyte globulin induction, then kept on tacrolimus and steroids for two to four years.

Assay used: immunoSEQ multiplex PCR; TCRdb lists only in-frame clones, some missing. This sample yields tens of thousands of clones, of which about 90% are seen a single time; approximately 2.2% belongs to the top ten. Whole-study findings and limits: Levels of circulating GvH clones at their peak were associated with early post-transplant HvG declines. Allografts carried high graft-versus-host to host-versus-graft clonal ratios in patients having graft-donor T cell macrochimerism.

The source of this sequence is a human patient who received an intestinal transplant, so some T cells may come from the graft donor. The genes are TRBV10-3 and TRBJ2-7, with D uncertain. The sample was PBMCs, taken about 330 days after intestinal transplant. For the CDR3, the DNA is TGTGCCATCTTAAACGAGGCCTACGAGCAGTACTTC. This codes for CAILNEAYEQYF.